Listed below are T cell receptor beta chains from one sample, sequenced in a study of blood T cell repertoires in COVID-19. Produced via immunoSEQ multiplex PCR; TCRdb's table is partial and in-frame only. The sample consists of roughly 400,000 clones, 80% to 90% of them appearing once. What was sequenced was PBMCs or T cells enriched from blood (not recorded which). These receptors originate from a man younger than 40 who had recovered from COVID-19. The CDR3 runs from the conserved cysteine through the conserved F or W.

CDR3	V	J
CASSHSGTRGLPQHF	TRBV5-8	TRBJ1-5
CAISVQGDGELFF	TRBV10-3	TRBJ2-2
CAGSFRGTGVSPLHF	TRBV30	TRBJ1-6
CASTPGGTALIGYGYTF	TRBV28	TRBJ1-2
CASSLGAVLGQPQHF	TRBV7-8	TRBJ1-5
CATSSSGRAEQYF	TRBV24-1	TRBJ2-7
CASSGGKNTGELFF	TRBV5-1	TRBJ2-2
CASSYRLAGGGETQYF	TRBV6-5	TRBJ2-5
CASSQVTGEDTQYF	TRBV4-1	TRBJ2-3
CASRTDRDGQPQHF	TRBV6-5	TRBJ1-5
CASSLDSGPYEQYF	TRBV7-2	TRBJ2-7
CASSYSITGGDPGELFF	TRBV6-2/TRBV6-3	TRBJ2-2
CASSQGGQSYEQYF	TRBV3-1/TRBV3-2	TRBJ2-7
CASSPQGGGEPQHF	TRBV18	TRBJ1-5
CASSARDSHRYEQFF	TRBV6-6	TRBJ2-1
CAISESIGQKIYGYTF	TRBV10-3	TRBJ1-2
CASTETGPTYGYTF	TRBV28	TRBJ1-2
CASSSPLAGMNTGELFF	TRBV2	TRBJ2-2
CASSFAGSSYNEQFF	TRBV5-1	TRBJ2-1
CASSPNLKTVDGYTF	TRBV27	TRBJ1-2
CASREQGTGNTIYF	TRBV19	TRBJ1-3
CASSQDGPGEAFF	TRBV3-1/TRBV3-2	TRBJ1-1